Presented here are 11 T cell receptor beta chains from one specimen sequenced in a study of regulatory T cells in long-lasting Graves disease. Arm-PCR of CDR3 regions with iRepertoire HTBI primers generated TCR beta libraries. TCRdb reanalysed the multiplex PCR reads using MiXCR and keeps one entry per CDR3 protein. The profile shows 500,000 or so distinct CDR3 sequences, about 17% of them singletons. The time point is: newly diagnosed GD, antithyroid drugs for less than 3 months. The TCR library was made from RNA that had been extracted from PBMCs in TRIzol. The sample was also reused in another study, on T cells in Graves' hyperthyroidism and ophthalmopathy.

This specimen was peripheral blood mononuclear cells (PBMCs), taken at new diagnosis, from a patient treated with antithyroid drugs. These receptors were obtained from a man aged 40-50 years with Graves disease.

V and J are TRBV11-2 and TRBJ2-3; tentatively, D is TRBD1 or TRBD2 (5 bases each). This CDR3 has 15 residues. The ends were cut back, 1 base at V and 8 bases at J, with 16 bases in the middle. Looked up from germline, CDR1 is SGHAT and CDR2 is FQNNGV. The CDR3 here is CASSLVRSSGGTQYF. DNA for the CDR3: TGTGCCAGCAGCTTAGTTAGATCATCTGGGGGTACGCAGTATTTT.

This clonotype has at least ten counts. The chain carries TRBV6-1 and TRBJ2-1, with unresolved D. This CDR3 spans 13 amino acids. The germline CDR1 and CDR2 sequences are MNHNS and SASEGT. V was cut by 5 bases and J by 2 bases, with 7 bases left in between. CDR3 DNA: TGTGCCAGCAGTAAGGCCACCTACAATGAGCAGTTCTTC. Translating it yields CASSKATYNEQFF.

This clonotype was recorded many times. V usage is TRBV2 and J usage is TRBJ2-7; a weak D match, TRBD1 (5 bases). This CDR3 contains 14 residues. Germline V gives CDR1 SNHLY, CDR2 FYNNEI. V was trimmed by 1 base and J by 4 bases, leaving 11 bases between them. The chain's CDR3 is CASSEEGIRYEQYF. In nucleotides, the CDR3 is TGTGCCAGCAGTGAAGAGGGGATAAGGTACGAGCAGTACTTC.

CDR3 in DNA: TGTGCCAGCAGTTTTCAGGACACCACAGATACGCAGTATTTT. It translates to CASSFQDTTDTQYF. The chain employs TRBV7-9 and TRBJ2-3; the D gene is possibly TRBD1 (5 bases). The CDR3 covers 14 residues. The V end lost 6 bases, the J end lost 2 bases, and 12 bases lay between the germline ends. The germline gives CDR1 SEHNR, CDR2 FQNEAQ (reference sequence).

Remarks on this clonotype: One junction end does not reproduce the germline sequence, and a read error may be involved. The chain recombines TRBV28 with TRBJ2-5, with 8 bases lining up with TRBD2. Germline V lookup: CDR1 MDHEN, CDR2 SYDVKM. The CDR3 sequence is 12 residues long. CDR3 in amino acids: CASRFTSGSLTF. The CDR3 DNA is TGTGCCAGCAGATTCACCAGCGGGAGCCTAACCTTC.

In this sample, this clonotype turned up many times. CDR3 DNA: TGTGCCAGCAGTCCCCCGTTCTACGAGCAGTACTTC. Protein product: CASSPPFYEQYF. The chain employs TRBV28 and TRBJ2-7; D unclear. The germline gives CDR1 MDHEN, CDR2 SYDVKM. V was trimmed by 5 bases and J by 3 bases, leaving 8 bases between them. The CDR3 covers 12 residues.

This clonotype was observed many times. The chain has TRBV3-1 and TRBJ2-2, with TRBD2 identical over 8 bases. CDR3 size: 17 residues. Per the germline V gene, CDR1 is LGHDT and CDR2 is YNNKEL (reference sequence). Trimming took 4 bases from V and 4 from J; bases not matched to a gene: 11. CDR3 protein: CASSPPIGREGTGELFF. The CDR3 DNA sequence: TGTGCCAGCAGCCCTCCCATTGGTCGGGAGGGCACCGGGGAGCTGTTTTTT. Looking up the rest from reference TRBV3-1 and TRBJ2-2 gives the full variable domain: DTAVSQTPKYLVTQMGNDKSIKCEQNLGHDTMYWYKQDSKKFLKIMFSYNNKELIINETVPNRFSPKSPDKAHLNLHINSLELGDSAVYFCASSPPIGREGTGELFFGEGSRLTVL.

V usage is TRBV28 and J usage is TRBJ2-2, with 7 bases fitting TRBD2. V trimming: 6 bases; J trimming: 5 bases; junction bases outside the gene matches: 18. The CDR3 contains 18 residues. CDR1 and CDR2 (germline): MDHEN, SYDVKM. This CDR3 is CASRESGLRRRETGELFF. The CDR3 coding sequence is TGTGCCAGCAGGGAAAGCGGGTTGCGGAGGCGGGAGACCGGGGAGCTGTTTTTT.

The table lists this clonotype with many counts. The chain is built from TRBV28 and TRBJ1-2, with 7 bases fitting TRBD1. This CDR3 region has 15 residues. Trimming cost V 5 bases and J 1 base; bases outside gene matches: 7. Germline lookup yields CDR1 MDHEN and CDR2 SYDVKM. The CDR3 DNA is TGTGCCAGCAGTCGTACGGGACAGAATAACTATGGCTACACCTTC. Translation: CASSRTGQNNYGYTF.

The chain joins TRBV7-9 to TRBJ2-2; a possible D gene is TRBD2 (5 bases). The CDR3 extends over 15 amino acids. V lost 3 bases and J 1 base, leaving 9 bases between the germline ends. CDR1 is SEHNR, CDR2 FQNEAQ, per germline (reference sequence). The CDR3 coding sequence is TGTGCCAGCAGCTTCGCCAGCGGGAACACCGGGGAGCTGTTTTTT. Amino acid sequence: CASSFASGNTGELFF.

In this sample, this clonotype turned up many times. The CDR3 loop reads CASSPSPTEYYGYTF. CDR3 nucleotide sequence: TGTGCCAGCTCACCCTCACCGACAGAGTACTATGGCTACACCTTC. The rearrangement uses TRBV18 and TRBJ1-2, with TRBD1 as a possible D gene (5 bases). The CDR3 is 15 amino acids. V lost 3 bases and J lost 3, with 14 bases in between. CDR1 and CDR2 (germline): KGHSH, LQKENI.